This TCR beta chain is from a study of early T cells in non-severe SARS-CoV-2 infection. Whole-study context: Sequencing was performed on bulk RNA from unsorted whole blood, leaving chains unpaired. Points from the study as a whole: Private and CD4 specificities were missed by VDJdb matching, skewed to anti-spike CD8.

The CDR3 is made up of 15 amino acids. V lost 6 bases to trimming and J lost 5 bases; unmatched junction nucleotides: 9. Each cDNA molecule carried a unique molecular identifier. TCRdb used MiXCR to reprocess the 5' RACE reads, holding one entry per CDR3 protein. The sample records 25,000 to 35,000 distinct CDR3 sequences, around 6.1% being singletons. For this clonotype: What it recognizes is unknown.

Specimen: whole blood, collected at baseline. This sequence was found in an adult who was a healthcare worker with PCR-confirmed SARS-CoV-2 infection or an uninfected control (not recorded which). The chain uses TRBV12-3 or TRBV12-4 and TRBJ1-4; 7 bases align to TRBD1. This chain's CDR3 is CASSQQGTMNEKLFF. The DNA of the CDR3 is TGTGCCAGCAGCCAACAGGGGACGATGAATGAAAAACTGTTTTTT.